This TCR beta chain was captured in a study of blood T cell repertoires in COVID-19. Overall study context: Material from acute and convalescent COVID-19 was sourced from the United States, Italy and Spain.

Original data processing: Estimation of nucleated cell counts relied on the amplification of reference gene primers. Generated by immunoSEQ multiplex PCR, the TCRdb table keeps only in-frame clones and is missing some. That table is the source of V, J and clone size, and D and trimming were worked out from the DNA. The data hold about 230,000 clones, with around four fifths observed a single time. Germline V gene lookup returns CDR1 SGHDT and CDR2 YYEEEE. V shed 4 bases and J 2 bases; nucleotides not matched to a gene: 8. The CDR3 totals 16 residues. The table lists this clone with a count of one. This sequence was found in a man aged 40-49 years with acute or convalescent COVID-19. The chain uses TRBV5-6 and TRBJ2-2; 7 nucleotides agree with TRBD1. Specimen: peripheral blood. This CDR3 is CASSAQTGRNTGELFF. CDR3 sequence (DNA): TGTGCCAGCAGCGCCCAGACAGGGAGAAACACCGGGGAGCTGTTTTTT.